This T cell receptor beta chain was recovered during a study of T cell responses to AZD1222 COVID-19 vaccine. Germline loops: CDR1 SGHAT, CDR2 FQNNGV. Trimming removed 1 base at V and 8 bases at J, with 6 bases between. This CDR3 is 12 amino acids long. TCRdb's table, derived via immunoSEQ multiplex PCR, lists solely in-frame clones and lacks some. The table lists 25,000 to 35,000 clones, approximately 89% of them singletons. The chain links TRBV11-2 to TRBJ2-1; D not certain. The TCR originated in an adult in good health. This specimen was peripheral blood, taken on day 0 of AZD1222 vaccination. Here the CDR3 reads CASSLAPDEQFF. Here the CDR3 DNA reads TGTGCCAGCAGCTTAGCCCCGGATGAGCAGTTCTTC. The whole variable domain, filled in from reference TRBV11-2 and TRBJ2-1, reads EAGVAQSPRYKIIEKRQSVAFWCNPISGHATLYWYQQILGQGPKLLIQFQNNGVVDDSQLPKDRFSAERLKGVDSTLKIQPAKLEDSAVYLCASSLAPDEQFFGPGTRLTVL.